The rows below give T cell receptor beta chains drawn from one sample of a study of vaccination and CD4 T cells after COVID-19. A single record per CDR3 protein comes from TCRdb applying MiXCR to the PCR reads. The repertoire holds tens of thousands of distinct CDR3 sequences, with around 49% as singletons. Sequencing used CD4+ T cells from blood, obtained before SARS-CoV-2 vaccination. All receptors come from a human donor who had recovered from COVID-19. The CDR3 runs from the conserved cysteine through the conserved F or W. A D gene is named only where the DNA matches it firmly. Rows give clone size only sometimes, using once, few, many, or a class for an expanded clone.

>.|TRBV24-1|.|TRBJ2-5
TGTGCCACCAGTGACCCCAGCGGGCGGGCCCGAGAGACCCAGTACTTC
CATSDPSGRARETQYF
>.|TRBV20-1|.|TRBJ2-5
TGCAGTGCTAGAGACGGCCTCCAAACCGAGACCCAGTACTTC
CSARDGLQTETQYF
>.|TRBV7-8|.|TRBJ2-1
TGTGCCAGCAGCCTAAACAATGAGCAGTTCTTC
CASSLNNEQFF
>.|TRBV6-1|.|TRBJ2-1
TGTGCCAGCAAGAACACCCCCTCCTACAATGAGCAGTTCTTC
CASKNTPSYNEQFF
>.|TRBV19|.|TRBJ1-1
TGTGCCAGTAGTATCGGGGGGGGGAACACTGAAGCTTTCTTT
CASSIGGGNTEAFF
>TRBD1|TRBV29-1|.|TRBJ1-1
TGCAGCGTACAGGGGATTAACACTGAAGCTTTCTTT
CSVQGINTEAFF
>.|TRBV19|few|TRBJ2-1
TGTGCCAGTAGTATAGGCCGGTACAATGAGCAGTTCTTC
CASSIGRYNEQFF
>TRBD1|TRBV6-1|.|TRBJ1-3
TGTGCCAGCAGGCCACAGGGGGCGGATGGAAACACCATATATTTT
CASRPQGADGNTIYF
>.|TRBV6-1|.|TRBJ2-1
TGTGCCAGCAAAAGGACTCCCACCACCTTTGAGCAGTTCTTC
CASKRTPTTFEQFF
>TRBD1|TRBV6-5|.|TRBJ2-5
TGTGCCAGCAGTTACACCATGACAGGGGGCCAAGAGACCCAGTACTTC
CASSYTMTGGQETQYF
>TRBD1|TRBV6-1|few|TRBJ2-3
TGTGCCAGCACCAGACAGGGGACAGATACGCAGTATTTT
CASTRQGTDTQYF
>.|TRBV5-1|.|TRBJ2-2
TGCGCCAGCAGCTTGGGTCAGGGCAGGGCCGACACCGGGGAGCTGTTTTTT
CASSLGQGRADTGELFF
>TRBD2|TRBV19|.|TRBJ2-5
TGTGCCAGTAGGGGACTAGTCGCTGGCCAAGAGACCCAGTACTTC
CASRGLVAGQETQYF
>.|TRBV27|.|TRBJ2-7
TGTGCCATCAGGATGTCCACTGAACTTAAGAACGAGCAGTACTTC
CAIRMSTELKNEQYF
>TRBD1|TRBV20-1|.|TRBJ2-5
TGCAGTGTACAGGGGAGTCGGGTCCAAGAGACCCAGTACTTC
CSVQGSRVQETQYF
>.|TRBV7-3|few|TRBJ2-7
TGTGCCAGCAGCAAGGGAGGTCCAGAGAGCTACGAGCAGTACTTC
CASSKGGPESYEQYF
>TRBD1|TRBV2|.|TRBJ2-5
TGTGCCAGCAGTCGGAGGACAGGGGGCGAGACCCAGTACTTC
CASSRRTGGETQYF
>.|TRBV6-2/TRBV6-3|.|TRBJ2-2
TGTGCCAGCACGAGGACCCAAAACACCGGGGAGCTGTTTTTT
CASTRTQNTGELFF
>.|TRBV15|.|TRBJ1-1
TGTGCCACCAGCAGAGATCGTGGGGAGAACACTGAAGCTTTCTTT
CATSRDRGENTEAFF
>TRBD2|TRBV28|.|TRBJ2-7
TGTGCCAGCAGTTCCGGGACTAGCTACGAGCAGTACTTC
CASSSGTSYEQYF
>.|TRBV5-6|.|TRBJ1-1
TGTGCCAGCAGCTTGGTCTGGAGGGCCGTGAACACTGAAGCTTTCTTT
CASSLVWRAVNTEAFF
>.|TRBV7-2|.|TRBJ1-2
TGTGCCAGCAGCTTAGACCAGGGAGGTGGCTACACCTTC
CASSLDQGGGYTF
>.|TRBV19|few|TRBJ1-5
TGTGCCAGTAGCCCGACAGGAGGACAGCCCCAGCATTTT
CASSPTGGQPQHF
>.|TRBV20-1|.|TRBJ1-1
TGCAGAGGAGTGACTAGGGATACTGAAGCTTTCTTT
CRGVTRDTEAFF
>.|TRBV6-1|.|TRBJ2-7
TGTGCCAGCAGCGCGTTAACCTACGAGCAGTACTTC
CASSALTYEQYF
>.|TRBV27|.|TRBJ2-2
TGTGCCAGCAGACTACAGGGTAGCACCGGGGAGCTGTTTTTT
CASRLQGSTGELFF
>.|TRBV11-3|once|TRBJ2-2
TGTGCCAGCAGCGCCCTGAGGGGGGCCGGGGAGCTGTTTTTT
CASSALRGAGELFF